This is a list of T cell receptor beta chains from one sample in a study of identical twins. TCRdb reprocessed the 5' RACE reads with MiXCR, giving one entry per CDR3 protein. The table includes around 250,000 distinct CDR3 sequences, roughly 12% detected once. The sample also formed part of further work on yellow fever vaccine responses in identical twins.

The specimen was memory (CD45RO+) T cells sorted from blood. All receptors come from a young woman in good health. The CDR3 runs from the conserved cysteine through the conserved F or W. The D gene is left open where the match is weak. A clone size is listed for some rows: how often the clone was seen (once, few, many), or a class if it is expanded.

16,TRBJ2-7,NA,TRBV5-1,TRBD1,CASSFLPQGAQNEQYF,TGCGCCAGCAGTTTCCTCCCACAGGGGGCGCAAAACGAGCAGTACTTC
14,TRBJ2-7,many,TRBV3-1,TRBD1,CASSQDRGKGEQYF,TGTGCCAGCAGCCAGGACAGGGGGAAGGGCGAGCAGTACTTC
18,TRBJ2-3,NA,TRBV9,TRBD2,CASSVVGLAGGNTDTQYF,TGTGCCAGCAGCGTAGTTGGGCTAGCGGGGGGAAACACAGATACGCAGTATTTT
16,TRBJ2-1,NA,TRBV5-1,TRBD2,CASSLGQRGGSGEQFF,TGCGCCAGCAGCTTGGGTCAGCGGGGGGGCTCTGGTGAGCAGTTCTTC
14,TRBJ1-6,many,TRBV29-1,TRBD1,CSAMTGRDNSPLHF,TGCAGCGCCATGACAGGGAGGGATAATTCACCCCTCCACTTT
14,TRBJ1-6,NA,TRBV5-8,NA,CASSLGGGNSPLHF,TGTGCCAGCAGCTTGGGAGGGGGAAATTCACCCCTCCACTTT
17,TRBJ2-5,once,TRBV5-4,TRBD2,CASSFGLAGPKQETQYF,TGTGCCAGCAGCTTTGGTCTAGCGGGGCCCAAACAAGAGACCCAGTACTTC
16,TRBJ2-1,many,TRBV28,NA,CASSHLKGLESNEQFF,TGTGCCAGCAGTCATCTCAAGGGGTTGGAGTCTAATGAGCAGTTCTTC
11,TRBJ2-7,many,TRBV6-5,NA,CASSYLYEQYF,TGTGCCAGCAGTTACCTGTACGAGCAGTACTTC
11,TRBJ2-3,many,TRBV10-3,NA,CATKQGDTQYF,TGTGCCACCAAACAGGGCGATACGCAGTATTTT
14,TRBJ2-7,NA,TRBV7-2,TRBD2,CASSLIRTSGEQYF,TGTGCCAGCAGCTTAATCCGCACTAGCGGCGAGCAGTACTTC
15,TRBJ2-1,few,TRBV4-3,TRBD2,CASSQGASGRARQFF,TGCGCCAGCAGCCAAGGGGCTAGCGGGAGGGCCAGACAGTTCTTC
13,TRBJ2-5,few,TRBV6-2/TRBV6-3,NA,CASSPDPRETQYF,TGTGCCAGCAGTCCGGACCCACGCGAGACCCAGTACTTC
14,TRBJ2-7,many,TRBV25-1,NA,CASSESGTNYEQYF,TGTGCCAGCAGTGAATCTGGGACAAATTACGAGCAGTACTTC
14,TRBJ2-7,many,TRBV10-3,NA,CAISAQAGLYEQYF,TGTGCCATCAGTGCGCAGGCGGGGCTGTACGAGCAGTACTTC
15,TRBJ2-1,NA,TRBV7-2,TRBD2,CASSATSGFNNEQFF,TGTGCCAGCAGCGCCACTAGCGGCTTTAACAATGAGCAGTTCTTC
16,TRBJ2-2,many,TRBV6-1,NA,CASSRKGGKVTGELFF,TGTGCCAGCAGTAGGAAGGGGGGAAAAGTCACCGGGGAGCTGTTTTTT
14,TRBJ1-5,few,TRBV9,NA,CASSVGQFHQPQHF,TGTGCCAGCAGCGTAGGGCAGTTCCATCAGCCCCAGCATTTT
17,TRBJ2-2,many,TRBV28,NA,CASSLTYRGSDTGELFF,TGTGCCAGCAGTTTAACCTATCGGGGGTCGGACACCGGGGAGCTGTTTTTT
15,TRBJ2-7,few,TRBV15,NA,CATSSYETALYEQYF,TGTGCCACCAGCAGCTACGAGACAGCACTCTACGAGCAGTACTTC
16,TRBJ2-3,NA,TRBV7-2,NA,CASSLFSSGYTDTQYF,TGTGCCAGCAGCTTATTCTCCTCGGGATACACAGATACGCAGTATTTT
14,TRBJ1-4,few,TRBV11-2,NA,CASSWAGVGEKLFF,TGTGCCAGCAGCTGGGCCGGAGTAGGGGAAAAACTGTTTTTT
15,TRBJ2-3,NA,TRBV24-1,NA,CATSAASRQTDTQYF,TGTGCCACCAGTGCGGCCAGCCGCCAGACAGATACGCAGTATTTT
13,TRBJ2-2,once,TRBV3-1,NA,CASSQTKGGELFF,TGTGCCAGCAGCCAAACTAAGGGCGGGGAGCTGTTTTTT
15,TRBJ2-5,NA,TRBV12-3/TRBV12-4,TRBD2,CASSFGGSSGETQYF,TGTGCCAGCAGTTTTGGCGGGAGTTCCGGAGAGACCCAGTACTTC
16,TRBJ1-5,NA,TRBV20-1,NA,CSARDNPGTKNQPQHF,TGCAGTGCTAGAGATAACCCCGGGACAAAGAATCAGCCCCAGCATTTT
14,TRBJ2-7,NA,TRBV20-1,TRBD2,CSARVRGGSYEQYF,TGCAGTGCTAGAGTCCGGGGGGGCTCCTACGAGCAGTACTTC
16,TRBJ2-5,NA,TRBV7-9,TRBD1,CASSPRGRVGQETQYF,TGTGCCAGCAGCCCCAGGGGGAGAGTTGGTCAAGAGACCCAGTACTTC
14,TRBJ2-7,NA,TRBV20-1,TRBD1,CSARDLRGRYEQYF,TGCAGTGCTAGAGATCTCAGGGGGCGTTACGAGCAGTACTTC
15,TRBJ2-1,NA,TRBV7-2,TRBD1,CASSSRDRGGNEQFF,TGTGCCAGCAGCTCCCGGGACAGGGGAGGCAATGAGCAGTTCTTC
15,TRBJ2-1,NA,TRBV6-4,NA,CASSDLMGRYNEQFF,TGTGCCAGCAGTGACTTGATGGGACGGTACAATGAGCAGTTCTTC
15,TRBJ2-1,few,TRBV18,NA,CASSPVLSSYNEQFF,TGTGCCAGCTCACCAGTTCTTAGCTCCTACAATGAGCAGTTCTTC
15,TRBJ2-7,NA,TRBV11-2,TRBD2,CASSLSSGTLYEQYF,TGTGCCAGCAGCTTATCTAGCGGGACCCTCTACGAGCAGTACTTC
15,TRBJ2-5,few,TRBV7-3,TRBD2,CASSYGLAGQETQYF,TGTGCCAGCAGCTACGGACTAGCGGGCCAAGAGACCCAGTACTTC
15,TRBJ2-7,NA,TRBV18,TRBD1,CASSLNYKGASEQYF,TGTGCCAGCTCTCTCAACTACAAGGGGGCATCCGAGCAGTACTTC
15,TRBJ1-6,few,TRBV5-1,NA,CASSPVGQFYSPLHF,TGCGCCAGCAGCCCGGTTGGGCAGTTCTATTCACCCCTCCACTTT
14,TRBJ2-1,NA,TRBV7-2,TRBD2,CASSLSSGYNEQFF,TGTGCCAGCAGCCTATCTAGCGGATACAATGAGCAGTTCTTC
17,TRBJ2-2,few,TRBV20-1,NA,CSAREVTGLANTGELFF,TGCAGTGCTAGAGAAGTGACAGGTTTAGCGAACACCGGGGAGCTGTTTTTT
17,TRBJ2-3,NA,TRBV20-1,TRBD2,CSARVASGVGDPDTQYF,TGCAGTGCTAGAGTGGCTAGCGGAGTGGGGGATCCAGATACGCAGTATTTT
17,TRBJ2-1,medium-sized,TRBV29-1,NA,CSVGIPGTSSLRGEQFF,TGCAGCGTTGGGATACCCGGGACTTCTTCCTTGCGGGGTGAGCAGTTCTTC
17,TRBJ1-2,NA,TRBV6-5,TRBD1,CASSSLAAGQGHYGYTF,TGTGCCAGCAGTTCCCTTGCCGCAGGACAGGGGCACTATGGCTACACCTTC
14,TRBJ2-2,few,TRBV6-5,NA,CATNWGANTGELFF,TGTGCCACCAATTGGGGGGCTAACACCGGGGAGCTGTTTTTT
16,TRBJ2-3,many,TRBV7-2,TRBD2,CASSSTTSGGADTQYF,TGTGCCAGCAGCTCTACGACTAGCGGGGGGGCAGATACGCAGTATTTT
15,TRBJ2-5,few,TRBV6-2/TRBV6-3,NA,CASSYSGSAKETQYF,TGTGCCAGCAGTTACTCCGGGAGTGCCAAAGAGACCCAGTACTTC
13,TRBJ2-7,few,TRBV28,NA,CASFTQGRYEQYF,TGTGCCAGTTTCACTCAGGGGAGATACGAGCAGTACTTC
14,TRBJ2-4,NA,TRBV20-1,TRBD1,CSAPRRDRGDIQYF,TGCAGTGCCCCCCGCCGGGACAGGGGGGACATTCAGTACTTC
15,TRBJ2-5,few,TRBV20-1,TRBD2,CSARRGGGSKEPQYF,TGCAGTGCTAGACGTGGCGGGGGGTCTAAAGAACCCCAGTACTTC
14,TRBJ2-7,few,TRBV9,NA,CASSPSGRSYEQYF,TGTGCCAGCAGCCCCTCCGGTCGGTCCTACGAGCAGTACTTC
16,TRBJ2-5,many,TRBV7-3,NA,CASSLNVGGTQETQYF,TGTGCCAGCAGCTTAAATGTCGGGGGCACTCAAGAGACCCAGTACTTC
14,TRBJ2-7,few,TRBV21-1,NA,CASSNRREDYEQYF,TGTGCCAGCAGCAATCGACGGGAGGACTACGAGCAGTACTTC
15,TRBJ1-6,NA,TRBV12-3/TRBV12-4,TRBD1,CASSSETGGYSPLHF,TGTGCCAGCAGTTCTGAGACAGGGGGCTATTCACCCCTCCACTTT
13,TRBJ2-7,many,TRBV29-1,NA,CSVIEGGAYEQYF,TGCAGCGTAATAGAGGGGGGTGCCTACGAGCAGTACTTC
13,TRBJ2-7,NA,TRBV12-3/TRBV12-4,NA,CASSRDKNYEQYF,TGTGCCAGCAGTAGGGACAAAAACTACGAGCAGTACTTC
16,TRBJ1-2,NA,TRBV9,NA,CASSDRASPPNYGYTF,TGTGCCAGCAGCGATCGGGCTTCGCCTCCTAACTATGGCTACACCTTC
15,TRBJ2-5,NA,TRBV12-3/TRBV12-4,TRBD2,CASRPSGVRGETQYF,TGTGCCAGCAGACCAAGCGGGGTCCGAGGGGAGACCCAGTACTTC